These T cell receptor beta chains were read from a single sample in a study of response to subunit inactivated influenza vaccine. A single record per CDR3 protein comes from TCRdb applying MiXCR to the RT-PCR reads. The table lists about 620,000 distinct CDR3 sequences, over 9.5% of them singletons, with roughly a tenth in the top ten. The sequences come from PBMCs from blood, collected on the day of vaccination. These receptors were obtained from a middle-aged man who received an inactivated influenza vaccine. The CDR3 runs from the conserved cysteine through the conserved F or W. D genes are given only for firm matches. Clone size is given for some rows only: seen once, a few or many times, or a class if the clone is expanded.

V gene	J gene	D gene	clone size	CDR3 DNA	CDR3 protein
TRBV19	TRBJ2-1	TRBD1	-	TGTGCCAGTAGTGGCCCCCCAGGACAGGGAACCTACAATGAGCAGTTCTTC	CASSGPPGQGTYNEQFF
TRBV7-2	TRBJ2-7	TRBD2	few	TGTGCCAGCAGCCCCTCTAGCGGGAGGATCGGCGAGCAGTACTTC	CASSPSSGRIGEQYF
TRBV12-3/TRBV12-4	TRBJ1-1	-	-	TGTGCCAGCAGTCGCGGAGGGGGCACTGAAGCTTTCTTT	CASSRGGGTEAFF
TRBV12-3/TRBV12-4	TRBJ2-1	-	few	TGTGCCAGCAGTGTGCCCTCCATTCCTGAGCAGTTCTTC	CASSVPSIPEQFF
TRBV20-1	TRBJ2-5	TRBD1	-	TGCAGTGCTAGAGGAGGGGGCGGGACAGGGACTGAAGAGACCCAGTACTTC	CSARGGGGTGTEETQYF
TRBV20-1	TRBJ2-7	-	few	TGCAGTGCTAGAGATCCTTTGTACTCCTACGAGCAGTACTTC	CSARDPLYSYEQYF
TRBV10-2	TRBJ2-1	TRBD1	-	TGCGCCAGCAGCAAATTGGACAGGCTGGATGAGCAGTTCTTC	CASSKLDRLDEQFF
TRBV5-1	TRBJ1-3	-	-	TGCGCCAGCAGCTTGTCGCCGGGACAAACTGGAAACACCATATATTTT	CASSLSPGQTGNTIYF
TRBV24-1	TRBJ2-1	-	few	TGTGCCACCAGTGAGGGGACGAAGGGCACGCGGTTCTTC	CATSEGTKGTRFF
TRBV7-3	TRBJ2-3	-	few	TGTGCCAGCAGCTTATTGGGTGGGAGTAAAGGCGATACGCAGTATTTT	CASSLLGGSKGDTQYF
TRBV7-9	TRBJ2-6	-	-	TGTGCCAGCAGCTCTGGCCTGTACCCTTCTTCTGGGGCCAACGTCCTGACTTTC	CASSSGLYPSSGANVLTF
TRBV7-2	TRBJ2-1	TRBD2	many	TGTGCCAGCAGCTTAGAGCGGGGGGGTTACAATGAGCAGTTCTTC	CASSLERGGYNEQFF
TRBV3-1	TRBJ2-2	TRBD1	many	TGTGCCAGCAGCCGCAGGACAGGGAGCACCGGGGAGCTGTTTTTT	CASSRRTGSTGELFF
TRBV6-5	TRBJ2-7	TRBD1	-	TGTGCCAGCAGTTATGGCAGGGGGCAATACGAGCAGTACTTC	CASSYGRGQYEQYF